This T cell receptor (beta chain) was retrieved from a study of T-cell memory formation after mild COVID-19. V trimming: 3 bases; J trimming: 1 base; junction bases outside the gene matches: 3. Germline V gives CDR1 SQVTM, CDR2 ANQGSEA. The CDR3 has 14 amino acids. Remarks on this clonotype: Its antigen is as yet unknown.

TCRdb reprocessed the 5' RACE reads via MiXCR and lists one record per CDR3 protein. This sample has hundreds of thousands of distinct CDR3 sequences, with 18% found just once. Points from the study as a whole: Some responding clones appeared in pre-infection memory, suggesting cross-reactive memory joined. SARS-CoV-2 specificity was not confirmed for second-wave clones peaking on day 37.

This clonotype originated in an adult woman who had mild COVID-19 (a few samples of this study predate the infection). Cell type and time point are not known. Sequencing used PBMCs or a T cell subset sorted from them (not recorded which). V usage is TRBV29-1 and J usage is TRBJ2-5; the match to TRBD1 covers 9 bases. CDR3 loop: CSVEGQGLQETQYF. The DNA for the CDR3 is TGCAGCGTTGAGGGACAGGGACTCCAAGAGACCCAGTACTTC.